Below, one TCR beta chain is given with its context. The antigen is undetermined. The data derive from a study of CD8+ T cells in alopecia areata. Whole-study findings and limits: Sequenced scalp T cells also include alphabeta T cells resident in normal skin.

Stated treatment: oral pan-JAK inhibitor, 5-10 mg twice daily. As the sequencing template, cDNA was produced by extracting RNA and reverse transcribing it. Profiling relied on immunoSEQ multiplex PCR, and the TCRdb table lists in-frame clones only, not all of them. The sample consists of some 150,000 clones, approximately 86% of them appearing once. J lost 6 bases, V lost 1 base, and 4 bases had no gene match. This CDR3 spans 14 amino acids. Germline CDR1 and CDR2: SEHNR and FQNEAQ (reference sequence). This specimen consisted of CD8+ T cells sorted from blood, obtained at week 4, from a patient treated with tofacitinib. The J gene is TRBJ2-7, the V gene TRBV7-9, with 9 bases that match TRBD2. The TCR was taken from a human donor with alopecia areata. CDR3 loop: CASSLVAGASEQYF. The CDR3 DNA sequence: TGTGCCAGCAGCTTAGTAGCGGGAGCCTCCGAGCAGTACTTC.